A selection of T cell receptor beta chains follows, all from one sample in a study of OX40 agonist ivuxolimab in advanced cancers. Sequencing was performed with immunoSEQ multiplex PCR; in TCRdb, only in-frame clones are kept and a portion is missing. The table has some 50,000 clones, more than 85% seen once. The sequenced sample was CD4+ or CD8+ T cells sorted from blood, obtained in a trial of the OX40 agonist ivuxolimab. All receptors derive from an adult with an advanced solid tumor such as melanoma, head and neck, liver or kidney cancer. The CDR3 runs from the conserved cysteine through the conserved F or W. The D gene is left open where the match is weak. Only part of the rows carry a size: once, few, many, or a class if the clone is expanded.

d_call	v_call	clone_size	j_call	cdr3_nt	cdr3_aa
NA	TRBV28	NA	TRBJ2-1	TGTGCCAGCAGTTTTGGGTATGAGCAGTTCTTC	CASSFGYEQFF
TRBD1	TRBV5-6	once	TRBJ2-1	TGTGCCAGCAGCTCCGGGACAGCCTCCTACAATGAGCAGTTCTTC	CASSSGTASYNEQFF
TRBD2	TRBV19	NA	TRBJ2-1	TGTGCCAGTAGTATCGGGCTAGCGGGATTCAATGAGCAGTTCTTC	CASSIGLAGFNEQFF
NA	TRBV27	NA	TRBJ2-7	TGTGCCAGCAGTTCAGCCTACGAGCAGTACTTC	CASSSAYEQYF
TRBD1	TRBV30	NA	TRBJ1-2	TGTGCCTGGAGTGTACGTGGTCAGGGGGCCCAAAACTATGGCTACACCTTC	CAWSVRGQGAQNYGYTF
NA	TRBV5-1	NA	TRBJ1-2	TGCGCCAGCAGCTTGGGGTCCTATGGCTACACCTTC	CASSLGSYGYTF
TRBD2	TRBV11-2	NA	TRBJ2-7	TGTGCCAGCAGCCTACTAGCGGGGGCGACCTACGAGCAGTACTTC	CASSLLAGATYEQYF
NA	TRBV5-8	few	TRBJ2-7	TGTGCCAGCAGCTTGGAGGCAGGGATTCGGTACGAGCAGTACTTC	CASSLEAGIRYEQYF
NA	TRBV4-3	NA	TRBJ1-2	TGCGCCAGCAGCCAAGATGGCGGGGACGGCTATGGCTACACCTTC	CASSQDGGDGYGYTF
NA	TRBV6-5	NA	TRBJ1-1	TGTGCCAGCAGTTACGTGTCGGGGAACACTGAAGCTTTCTTT	CASSYVSGNTEAFF
NA	TRBV7-3	NA	TRBJ2-7	TGTGCCAGCAGCTTATGGGCTGGAGGCGAGCAGTACTTC	CASSLWAGGEQYF
TRBD1	TRBV7-8	once	TRBJ1-1	TGTGCCAGCAGCTTAGCGGACAGGGGGGGCACTGAAGCTTTCTTT	CASSLADRGGTEAFF
TRBD1	TRBV27	NA	TRBJ1-2	TGTGCCAGCAGTTCCCTGGGACAGATCTTCTATGGCTACACCTTC	CASSSLGQIFYGYTF
NA	TRBV2	NA	TRBJ2-1	TGTGCCAGCAGGGTGGGTCTCCAGGGGAATGAGCAGTTCTTC	CASRVGLQGNEQFF
NA	TRBV6-1	NA	TRBJ1-2	TGTGCCATTTCTCGGACTGGCTACACCTTC	CAISRTGYTF
NA	TRBV5-6	NA	TRBJ2-7	TGTGCCAGCAGCTGGGGTAACGAGCAGTACTTC	CASSWGNEQYF
NA	TRBV6-1	NA	TRBJ1-2	TGTGCCAGCAGTGAATATCGGACAGTGATGTATGGCTACACCTTC	CASSEYRTVMYGYTF
TRBD2	TRBV4-3	NA	TRBJ2-1	TGCGCCAGCAGCCAAGGAAGGTTTAGCGGGGGGTACAATGAGCAGTTCTTC	CASSQGRFSGGYNEQFF
NA	TRBV7-9	once	TRBJ1-5	TGTGCCAGCAGCTCCCTAGGGGATCAGCCCCAGCATTTT	CASSSLGDQPQHF
NA	TRBV4-1	NA	TRBJ2-1	TGCGCCAGCAGCCAAATGGTAGGCCCGAGGAATGAGCAGTTCTTC	CASSQMVGPRNEQFF
NA	TRBV6-1	NA	TRBJ2-3	TGTGCCATTCGACCTTTGAGCGAGTACACAGATACGCAGTATTTT	CAIRPLSEYTDTQYF
NA	TRBV7-9	once	TRBJ2-1	TGTGCCAGCAGCCCGGAAGGCCATTACAATGAGCAGTTCTTC	CASSPEGHYNEQFF
NA	TRBV4-2	NA	TRBJ2-5	TGTGCCAGCAGCGAAACCCTGGACTACCAAGAGACCCAGTACTTC	CASSETLDYQETQYF
NA	TRBV7-7	once	TRBJ1-1	TGTGCTAGCAGCGAGACGGAGAACACTGAAGCTTTCTTT	CASSETENTEAFF
NA	TRBV27	NA	TRBJ2-1	TGTGCCAGCACCTTCATGGGGGCTAGGGATGAGCAGTTCTTC	CASTFMGARDEQFF
TRBD2	TRBV10-3	NA	TRBJ2-2	TGTGCCATCAGTCGGACTAGCGGGATAGGCACCGGGGAGCTGTTTTTT	CAISRTSGIGTGELFF
TRBD1	TRBV5-1	NA	TRBJ1-2	TGCGCCAGCAGCTTGTGGACAGGGGATGGATATGGCTACACCTTC	CASSLWTGDGYGYTF
TRBD2	TRBV27	once	TRBJ2-1	TGTGCCAGCAACCAGGGAGGGCGGGCCGATGAGCAGTTCTTC	CASNQGGRADEQFF
NA	TRBV9	NA	TRBJ2-7	TGTGCCAGCAGCTTGGGGGACGTCGGCGAGCAGTACTTC	CASSLGDVGEQYF
NA	TRBV6-1	once	TRBJ1-1	TGTGCCAGCAGGCTGTCGACGGGGAACACTGAAGCTTTCTTT	CASRLSTGNTEAFF
NA	TRBV4-3	NA	TRBJ2-7	TGCGCCAGCAGCCAAGCCCGTGGCAGGAACTACGAGCAGTACTTC	CASSQARGRNYEQYF
NA	TRBV4-3	NA	TRBJ2-7	TGCGCCAGCAGCCAAGATAGGGCTGGCGGGTACGAGCAGTACTTC	CASSQDRAGGYEQYF
TRBD2	TRBV9	NA	TRBJ2-2	TGTGCCAGCACCGGTAGCGGGGAGAACACCGGGGAGCTGTTTTTT	CASTGSGENTGELFF